This T cell receptor (beta chain) was sequenced in a study of cytomegalovirus exposure and HLA in healthy donors. In the study overall: Most genotyped donors, over 70% of fewer than 400, had Caucasian-associated genetic ancestry.

Points on this clone: No antigen is known for it.

PCR employed 60 Vbeta and 13 Jbeta primers. Sequencing was performed with immunoSEQ multiplex PCR; in TCRdb, only in-frame clones are kept and a portion is missing. Here the sample spans under 150,000 clones, 76% being singletons. Whole-study results and caveats: For most TCR beta V segments, an earlier analysis put the productive rate at about 90% or about 30% of the time.

This CDR3 is 15 amino acids long. Germline CDR1 MGHRA, CDR2 YSYEKL. V lost 3 bases to trimming and J lost 5 bases; unmatched junction nucleotides: 6. Sequencing input: PBMCs. The sequence came from a woman in her thirties or forties in good health and CMV-seronegative. V and J are TRBV4-1 and TRBJ2-5, with 10 bases aligning to TRBD2. The DNA of the CDR3 is TGCGCCAGCAGCCAGGGAGGGACTAGCGTTGAGACCCAGTACTTC. Its protein is CASSQGGTSVETQYF.